The 9 T cell receptor beta chains given below trace back to one sample, sequenced in a study of CD8 T cells in Susac syndrome. Reverse transcription of roughly 0.45 to 1 ug RNA was performed with random hexamers. TCRdb re-called the immunoSEQ multiplex PCR reads through MiXCR, storing one row per CDR3 protein. The repertoire holds 300,000 or so distinct CDR3 sequences, with about 92% as singletons. The source material was CD4+ T cells from PBMCs. All receptors come from a human donor with multiple sclerosis.

This clonotype appeared once. The chain uses TRBV2 and TRBJ1-4; 8 positions match TRBD1. From germline, CDR1 is SNHLY and CDR2 FYNNEI. V lost 1 base to trimming and J lost 9 bases; unmatched junction nucleotides: 7. This CDR3 region has 15 residues. This CDR3 reads CASSEGTGWEKKLFF. The CDR3 nucleotides read TGTGCCAGCAGTGAAGGGACAGGGTGGGAGAAAAAACTGTTTTTT. The entire variable domain, with the rest obtained from reference TRBV2 and TRBJ1-4, is as follows: EPEVTQTPSHQVTQMGQEVILRCVPISNHLYFYWYRQILGQKVEFLVSFYNNEISEKSEIFDDQFSVERPDGSNFTLKIRSTKLEDSAMYFCASSEGTGWEKKLFFGSGTQLSVL.

The chain couples TRBV5-4 to TRBJ1-1; TRBD1 might be the D (5 bases). Germline-derived CDR1 and CDR2 are SGHNT and YYREEE (reference sequence). There are 14 residues in the CDR3. Trimming cost V 2 bases and J 0 bases, with 8 bases left between them. The DNA of the CDR3 is TGTGCCAGCAGCTTTGGGGGGGTGAACACTGAAGCTTTCTTT. Protein: CASSFGGVNTEAFF.

The count of this clonotype is one. The chain uses TRBV7-9 and TRBJ1-5; D is ambiguous. The V end lost 1 base, the J end lost 7 bases, and 8 bases lay between the germline ends. The CDR3 is 13 amino acids. Per the germline V gene, CDR1 is SEHNR and CDR2 is FQNEAQ (reference sequence). This CDR3 is CASSLGFEQPQHF. In DNA form, the CDR3 reads TGTGCCAGCAGCTTAGGATTTGAACAGCCCCAGCATTTT.

The J gene is TRBJ1-1, the V gene TRBV5-1; 9 nucleotides match TRBD1. Trimming took 2 bases from V and 5 from J; bases not matched to a gene: 10. The CDR3 extends over 16 amino acids. CDR1 is SGHRS and CDR2 is YFSETQ in the germline V gene. The chain's CDR3 is CASSFSGGQGGTEAFF. The CDR3 bases are TGCGCCAGCAGCTTCTCCGGGGGACAGGGAGGAACTGAAGCTTTCTTT.

The V call is TRBV7-9, the J call TRBJ1-1, with TRBD1 as a possible D gene (6 bases). V lost 4 bases to trimming and J lost 6 bases, with 24 bases between them. The CDR3 length is 17 residues. CDR1 is SEHNR, CDR2 FQNEAQ, per germline (reference sequence). The DNA for the CDR3 is TGTGCCAGCAGCTCCCCGGGAACTGGGACAAGGGTACCTGAAGCTTTCTTT. This gives the protein CASSSPGTGTRVPEAFF.

The J gene is TRBJ1-5, the V gene TRBV5-1; D is unresolved. Deletions cut 5 bases from V and 1 base from J, with 7 bases between. The CDR3 totals 13 residues. Germline V gene data show CDR1 as SGHRS and CDR2 as YFSETQ. The CDR3 sequence: CASREDSNQPQHF. CDR3 coding DNA: TGCGCCAGCAGGGAGGACAGCAATCAGCCCCAGCATTTT.

The J gene is TRBJ1-3, the V gene TRBV15, with a tentative D call TRBD1 (5 bases). CDR3 size: 15 residues. The V end was cut by 0 bases, the J end by 2 bases, with 8 bases between. Germline V CDR1 and CDR2: LNHNV, YYDKDF (reference sequence). The CDR3 DNA reads as TGTGCCACCAGCAGAGATCGGGGGACTGGAAACACCATATATTTT. Its translation: CATSRDRGTGNTIYF.

The gene calls are TRBV12-3 or TRBV12-4 and TRBJ1-6; 7 bases agree with TRBD1. The CDR3 covers 16 residues. The V gene end was trimmed by 5 bases and the J gene end by 6 bases; junction bases not matched to a gene: 10. The CDR3 DNA follows: TGTGCCAGCAGTCGACAGGGCGCGGTGCGTAATTCACCCCTCCACTTT. Translation gives CASSRQGAVRNSPLHF.

The chain uses TRBV30 and TRBJ1-2; D remains unclear. This CDR3 is built from 12 residues. CDR1 is GTSNPN and CDR2 is SVGIG in the germline V gene (reference sequence). Between the trimmed V and J ends, which lost 0 bases and 7 bases, there was a span of 9 bases. The CDR3 bases are TGTGCCTGGAGTGTGGGGTTTGGTGGCTACACCTTC. Encoded protein: CAWSVGFGGYTF.